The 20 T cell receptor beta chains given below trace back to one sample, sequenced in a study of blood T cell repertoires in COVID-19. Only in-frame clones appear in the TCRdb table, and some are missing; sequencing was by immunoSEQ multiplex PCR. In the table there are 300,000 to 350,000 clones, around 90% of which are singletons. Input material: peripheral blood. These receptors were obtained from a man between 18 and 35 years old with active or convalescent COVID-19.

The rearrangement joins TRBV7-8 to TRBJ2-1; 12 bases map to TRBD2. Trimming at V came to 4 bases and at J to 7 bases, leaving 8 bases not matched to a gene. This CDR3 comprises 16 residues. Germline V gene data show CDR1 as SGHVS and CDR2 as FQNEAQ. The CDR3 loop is CASSSTLAGGPNEQFF. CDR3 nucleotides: TGTGCCAGCAGCTCGACTCTAGCGGGAGGGCCGAATGAGCAGTTCTTC.

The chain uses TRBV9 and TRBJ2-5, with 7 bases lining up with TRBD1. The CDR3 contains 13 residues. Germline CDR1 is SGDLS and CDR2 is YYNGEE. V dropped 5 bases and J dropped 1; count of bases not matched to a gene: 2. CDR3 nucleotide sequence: TGTGCCAGCAGAAGGGACAGCCAAGAGACCCAGTACTTC. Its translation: CASRRDSQETQYF.

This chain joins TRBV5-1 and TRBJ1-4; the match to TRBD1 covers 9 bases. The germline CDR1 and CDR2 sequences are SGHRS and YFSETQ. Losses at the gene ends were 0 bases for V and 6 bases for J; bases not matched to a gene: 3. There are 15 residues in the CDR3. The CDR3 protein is CASSLGDRAYEKLFF. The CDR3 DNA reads TGCGCCAGCAGCTTGGGGGACAGGGCTTATGAAAAACTGTTTTTT.

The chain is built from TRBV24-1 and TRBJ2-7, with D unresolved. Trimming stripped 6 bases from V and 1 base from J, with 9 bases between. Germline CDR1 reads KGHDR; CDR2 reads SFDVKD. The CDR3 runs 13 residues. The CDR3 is CATSPTASYEQYF. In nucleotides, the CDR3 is TGTGCCACCAGTCCCACAGCTTCCTACGAGCAGTACTTC.

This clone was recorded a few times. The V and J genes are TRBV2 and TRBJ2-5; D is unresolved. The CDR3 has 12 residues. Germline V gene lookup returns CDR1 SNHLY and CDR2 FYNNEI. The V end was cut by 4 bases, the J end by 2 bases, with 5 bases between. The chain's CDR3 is CASSGVQETQYF. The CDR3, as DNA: TGTGCCAGCAGTGGCGTTCAAGAGACCCAGTACTTC.

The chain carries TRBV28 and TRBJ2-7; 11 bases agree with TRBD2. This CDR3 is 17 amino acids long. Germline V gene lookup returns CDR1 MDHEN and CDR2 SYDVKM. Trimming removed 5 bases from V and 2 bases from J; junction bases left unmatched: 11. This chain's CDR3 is CASSTQILAGETYEQYF. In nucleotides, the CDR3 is TGTGCCAGCAGTACACAAATACTAGCGGGGGAGACCTACGAGCAGTACTTC.

The CDR3 DNA sequence: TGTGCCGCATCCGACTCACCGGGACAGTCGCAGTATTTT. This translates into CAASDSPGQSQYF. The chain employs TRBV6-5 and TRBJ2-3, with TRBD1 matching over 7 bases. V shed 11 bases and J 10 bases; nucleotides not matched to a gene: 15. The CDR3 totals 13 residues. Looked up from germline, CDR1 is MNHEY and CDR2 is SVGAGI.

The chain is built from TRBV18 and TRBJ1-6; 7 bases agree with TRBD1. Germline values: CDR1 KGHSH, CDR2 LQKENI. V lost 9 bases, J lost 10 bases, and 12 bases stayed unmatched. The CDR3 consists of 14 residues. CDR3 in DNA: TGTGCCAGTCGGACCACAGGGGCCGGGTCACCCCTCCACTTT. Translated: CASRTTGAGSPLHF. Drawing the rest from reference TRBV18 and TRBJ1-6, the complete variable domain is NAGVMQNPRHLVRRRGQEARLRCSPMKGHSHVYWYRQLPEEGLKFMVYLQKENIIDESGMPKERFSAEFPKEGPSILRIQQVVRGDSAAYFCASRTTGAGSPLHFGNGTRLTVT.

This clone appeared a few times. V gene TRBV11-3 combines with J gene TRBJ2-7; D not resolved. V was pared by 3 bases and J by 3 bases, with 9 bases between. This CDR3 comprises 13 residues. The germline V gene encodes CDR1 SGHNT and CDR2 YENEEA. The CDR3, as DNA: TGTGCCAGCAGCTTCCCTTCGTACTACGAGCAGTACTTC. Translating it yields CASSFPSYYEQYF.

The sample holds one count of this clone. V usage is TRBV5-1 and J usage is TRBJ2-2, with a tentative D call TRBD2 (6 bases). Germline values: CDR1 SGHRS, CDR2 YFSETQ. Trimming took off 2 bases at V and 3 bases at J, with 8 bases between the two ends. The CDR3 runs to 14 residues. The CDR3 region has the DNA TGCGCCAGCAGCTTTCCGGGAGACACCGGGGAGCTGTTTTTT. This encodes CASSFPGDTGELFF.

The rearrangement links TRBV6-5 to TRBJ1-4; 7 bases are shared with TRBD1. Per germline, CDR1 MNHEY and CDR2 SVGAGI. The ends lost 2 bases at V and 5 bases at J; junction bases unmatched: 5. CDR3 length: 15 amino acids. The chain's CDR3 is CASSYGVTGNEKLFF. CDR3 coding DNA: TGTGCCAGCAGTTACGGGGTGACAGGGAATGAAAAACTGTTTTTT.

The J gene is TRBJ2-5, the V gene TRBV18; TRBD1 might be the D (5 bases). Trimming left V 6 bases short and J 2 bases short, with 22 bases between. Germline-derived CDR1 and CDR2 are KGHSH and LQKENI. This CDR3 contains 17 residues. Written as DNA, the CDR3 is TGTGCCAGCTCCCTCGTTGACAGTTTTCTCTTTCAAGAGACCCAGTACTTC. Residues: CASSLVDSFLFQETQYF.

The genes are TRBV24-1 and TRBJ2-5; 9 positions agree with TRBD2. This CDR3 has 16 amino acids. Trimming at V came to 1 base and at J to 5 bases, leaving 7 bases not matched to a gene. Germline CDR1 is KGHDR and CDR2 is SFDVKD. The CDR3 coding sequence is TGTGCCACCAGTGATTTCTGGCGGGGGGGCCTCGAGACCCAGTACTTC. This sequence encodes CATSDFWRGGLETQYF.

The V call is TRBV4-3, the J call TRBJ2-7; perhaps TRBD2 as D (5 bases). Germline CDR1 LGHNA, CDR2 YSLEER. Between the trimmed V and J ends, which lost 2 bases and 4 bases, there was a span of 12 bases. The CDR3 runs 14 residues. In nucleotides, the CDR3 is TGCGCCAGCAGCCAAAAAACGGGATTTTACGAGCAGTACTTC. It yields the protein CASSQKTGFYEQYF.

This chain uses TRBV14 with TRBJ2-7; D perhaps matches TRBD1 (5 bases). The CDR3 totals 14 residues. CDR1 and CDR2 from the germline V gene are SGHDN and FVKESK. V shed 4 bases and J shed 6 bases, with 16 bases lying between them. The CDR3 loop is CASSRQLGGSEQYF. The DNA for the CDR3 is TGTGCCAGCAGCCGACAGCTTGGTGGAAGCGAGCAGTACTTC.

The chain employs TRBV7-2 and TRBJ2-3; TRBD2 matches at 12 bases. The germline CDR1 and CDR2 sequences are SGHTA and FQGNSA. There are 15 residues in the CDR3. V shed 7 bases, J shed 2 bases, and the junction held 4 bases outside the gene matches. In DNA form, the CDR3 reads TGTGCCAGCAACCGACTAGCGGGGGACACAGATACGCAGTATTTT. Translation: CASNRLAGDTDTQYF.

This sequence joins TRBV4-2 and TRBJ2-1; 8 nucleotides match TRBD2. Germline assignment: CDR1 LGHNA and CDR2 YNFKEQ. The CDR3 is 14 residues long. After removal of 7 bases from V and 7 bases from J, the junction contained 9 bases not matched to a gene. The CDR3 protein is CASNSRGLVNEQFF. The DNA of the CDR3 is TGTGCCAGCAACTCTAGGGGACTAGTAAATGAGCAGTTCTTC.

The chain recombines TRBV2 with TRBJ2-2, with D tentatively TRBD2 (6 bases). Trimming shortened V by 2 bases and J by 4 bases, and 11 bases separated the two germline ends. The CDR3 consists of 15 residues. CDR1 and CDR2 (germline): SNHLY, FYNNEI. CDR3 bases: TGTGCCAGCAGTGAACTGCTAGCGATCACCGGGGAGCTGTTTTTT. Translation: CASSELLAITGELFF. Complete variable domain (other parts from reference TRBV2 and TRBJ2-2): EPEVTQTPSHQVTQMGQEVILRCVPISNHLYFYWYRQILGQKVEFLVSFYNNEISEKSEIFDDQFSVERPDGSNFTLKIRSTKLEDSAMYFCASSELLAITGELFFGEGSRLTVL.

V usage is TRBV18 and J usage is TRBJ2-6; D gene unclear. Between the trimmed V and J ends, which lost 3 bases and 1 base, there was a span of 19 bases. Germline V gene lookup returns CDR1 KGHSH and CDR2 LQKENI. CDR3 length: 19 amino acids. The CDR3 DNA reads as TGTGCCAGCTCACCTTTGAACCCATCCAAGCCTTCTGGGGCCAACGTCCTGACTTTC. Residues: CASSPLNPSKPSGANVLTF.

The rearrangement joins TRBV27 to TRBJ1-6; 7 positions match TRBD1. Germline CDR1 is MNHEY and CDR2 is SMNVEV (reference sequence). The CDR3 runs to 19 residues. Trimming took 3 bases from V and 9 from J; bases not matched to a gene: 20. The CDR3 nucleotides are TGTGCCAGCAGTTTTAGGTCTAGAGGACAGGCGATTTATGTTTCACCCCTCCACTTT. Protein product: CASSFRSRGQAIYVSPLHF.